This T cell receptor beta chain was recorded in a study of early T cells in non-severe SARS-CoV-2 infection. This clonotype was recorded a few times. Its target is not known. Study-wide findings and caveats: VDJdb matching, biased toward anti-spike CD8 responses, missed private and CD4 specificities.

Germline assignment: CDR1 LNHDA and CDR2 SQIVND (reference sequence). This CDR3 is 13 amino acids long. V was pared by 8 bases and J by 0 bases, with 8 bases between. cDNA molecules, individually, were tagged with unique molecular identifiers. TCRdb re-analysed the 5' RACE reads in MiXCR, keeping a single row per CDR3 protein. The sample shows some 38,000 distinct CDR3 sequences, about 5% of them seen only once. The J gene is TRBJ2-4, the V gene TRBV19, with D uncertain. Sequencing was done on a sample of whole blood. The source of this sequence is an adult who was a healthcare worker with PCR-confirmed SARS-CoV-2 infection or an uninfected control (not recorded which). The DNA of the CDR3 is TGTGCCAGTCGGCCGCTAGCCAAAAACATTCAGTACTTC. Its translation is CASRPLAKNIQYF.